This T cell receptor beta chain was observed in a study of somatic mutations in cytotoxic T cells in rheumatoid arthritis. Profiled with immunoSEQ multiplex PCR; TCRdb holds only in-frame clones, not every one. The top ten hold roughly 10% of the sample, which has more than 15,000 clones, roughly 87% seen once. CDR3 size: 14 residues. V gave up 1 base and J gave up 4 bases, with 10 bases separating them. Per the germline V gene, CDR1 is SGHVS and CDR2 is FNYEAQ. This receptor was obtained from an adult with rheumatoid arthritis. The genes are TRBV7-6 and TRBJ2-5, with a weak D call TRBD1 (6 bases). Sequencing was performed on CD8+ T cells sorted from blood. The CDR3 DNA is TGTGCCAGCAGCTTAGAGGGACACCCAGAGACCCAGTACTTC. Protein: CASSLEGHPETQYF. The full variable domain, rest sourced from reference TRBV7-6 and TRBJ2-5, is GAGVSQSPRYKVTKRGQDVALRCDPISGHVSLYWYRQALGQGPEFLTYFNYEAQQDKSGLPNDRFSAERPEGSISTLTIQRTEQRDSAMYRCASSLEGHPETQYFGPGTRLLVL.